What follows are 21 T cell receptor beta chains derived from one specimen sequenced in a study of blood T cell repertoires in COVID-19. The data were produced by immunoSEQ multiplex PCR, yet TCRdb's version contains in-frame clones alone and is incomplete. The table shows approximately 70,000 clones, with 75% to 95% occurring only once. Sequenced: peripheral blood. These receptors originate from a human donor with active COVID-19. The donor label of this sample is uncertain.

The rearrangement links TRBV3-1 (or the pseudogene TRBV3-2) to TRBJ2-5, with 8 nucleotides matching TRBD2. From germline, CDR1 is LGHDT and CDR2 YNNKEL (reference sequence). V lost 0 bases and J lost 4; bases outside the gene matches: 4. The CDR3 contains 15 residues. The CDR3 DNA reads as TGTGCCAGCAGCCAAGATCCCCTAGCGGGAGAGACCCAGTACTTC. The encoded protein is CASSQDPLAGETQYF.

The chain couples TRBV5-8 to TRBJ2-3, with 11 bases aligning to TRBD2. Germline assignment: CDR1 SGHTS and CDR2 YDEGEE. The CDR3 loop spans 16 amino acids. Trimming took 4 bases from V and 2 from J; bases not matched to a gene: 6. For the CDR3, the DNA is TGTGCCAGCAGCCGTACTAGCGGGAGAAACACAGATACGCAGTATTTT. Protein product: CASSRTSGRNTDTQYF.

The chain uses TRBV12-3 or TRBV12-4 and TRBJ2-1; tentatively, D is TRBD2 (6 bases). The CDR3 contains 13 residues. Deletions cut 0 bases from V and 6 bases from J, with 6 bases between. CDR3 bases: TGTGCCAGCAGTTTAGCGCGGGGCAATGAGCAGTTCTTC. This translates into CASSLARGNEQFF.

The gene calls are TRBV11-2 and TRBJ2-1; 15 nucleotides agree with TRBD2. In germline, CDR1 is SGHAT, CDR2 FQNNGV. The CDR3 has 18 amino acids. J gave up 1 base and V 5 bases, and 6 bases lay outside the gene matches. CDR3 nucleotides: TGTGCCAGCAGCCCCGGGACTAGCGGGAGGATTTCCTACAATGAGCAGTTCTTC. The encoded protein is CASSPGTSGRISYNEQFF. The complete variable domain, with remaining parts taken from reference TRBV11-2 and TRBJ2-1, reads EAGVAQSPRYKIIEKRQSVAFWCNPISGHATLYWYQQILGQGPKLLIQFQNNGVVDDSQLPKDRFSAERLKGVDSTLKIQPAKLEDSAVYLCASSPGTSGRISYNEQFFGPGTRLTVL.

The genes are TRBV12-3 or TRBV12-4 and TRBJ2-1; 7 bases map to TRBD1. V gave up 6 bases and J gave up 7 bases; unmatched junction bases: 6. The CDR3 runs to 13 residues. This chain's CDR3 is CASRTGSKNEQFF. CDR3 in DNA: TGTGCCAGCAGGACAGGGAGTAAGAATGAGCAGTTCTTC.

This clone was found once. V and J are TRBV11-2 and TRBJ2-3, with D tentatively TRBD2 (5 bases). Trimming pared 5 bases from V and 4 bases from J, leaving 13 bases between. The CDR3 sequence is 14 residues long. CDR1 and CDR2 (germline): SGHAT, FQNNGV. In nucleotides, the CDR3 is TGTGCCAGCAGCCCACGGGGTCGGGCAGATACGCAGTATTTT. Its translation: CASSPRGRADTQYF.

This clone was seen only once. This chain joins TRBV7-8 and TRBJ2-1, with 8 positions matching TRBD1. The CDR3 length is 15 residues. The V and J ends lost 5 bases and 5 bases, in that order; junction bases with no gene match: 8. CDR1 SGHVS and CDR2 FQNEAQ come from the germline V gene. CDR3 coding DNA: TGTGCCAGCAGCCTACCGGGACAGGAAGACAATGAGCAGTTCTTC. Protein product: CASSLPGQEDNEQFF.

The DNA of the CDR3 is TGTGCCAGCCGCGGGAGGAATAATGAGCAGTTCTTC. This encodes CASRGRNNEQFF. The chain uses TRBV7-3 and TRBJ2-1; 8 nucleotides align to TRBD2. The germline CDR1 and CDR2 sequences are SGHTA and FQGTGA. V was pared by 8 bases and J by 7 bases, with 4 bases of the junction left unmatched. There are 12 residues in the CDR3.

V gene TRBV7-2 combines with J gene TRBJ2-1; D is possibly TRBD1 (6 bases). This CDR3 is 15 amino acids long. Germline V CDR1 and CDR2: SGHTA, FQGNSA. V shed 1 base and J shed 8 bases, with 15 bases lying between them. CDR3 nucleotides: TGTGCCAGCAGCTTAGGAGGGACATGGGGCCATGAGCAGTTCTTC. Protein sequence: CASSLGGTWGHEQFF. Based on the CDR3 plus reference TRBV7-2 and TRBJ2-1, the full variable domain is GAGVSQSPSNKVTEKGKDVELRCDPISGHTALYWYRQSLGQGLEFLIYFQGNSAPDKSGLPSDRFSAERTGGSVSTLTIQRTQQEDSAVYLCASSLGGTWGHEQFFGPGTRLTVL.

The chain carries TRBV7-9 and TRBJ1-3, with TRBD1 matching 11 bases. The ends lost 5 bases at V and 6 bases at J; junction bases unmatched: 6. The CDR3 is 15 residues long. Germline loops: CDR1 SEHNR, CDR2 FQNEAQ (reference sequence). The CDR3 nucleotides read TGTGCCAGCAGCCTTAGAGGACAGGGGGCAAACACCATATATTTT. The encoded protein is CASSLRGQGANTIYF.

This chain joins TRBV19 and TRBJ1-3, with a possible D match to TRBD1 (6 bases). Trimming took 6 bases from V and 7 from J, leaving 16 bases between them. The CDR3 covers 14 residues. Germline V gene data show CDR1 as LNHDA and CDR2 as SQIVND (reference sequence). In DNA form, the CDR3 reads TGTGCCAGTAGAACTGCGACAGGAGCGAACACCATATATTTT. As protein: CASRTATGANTIYF.

This sequence joins TRBV28 and TRBJ1-5, with D unclear. Trimming stripped 6 bases from V and 1 base from J, with 10 bases between. CDR3 length: 14 residues. Germline values: CDR1 MDHEN, CDR2 SYDVKM. The CDR3 DNA follows: TGTGCCAGCAGCCTAGAATGGAGCAATCAGCCCCAGCATTTT. Its protein product is CASSLEWSNQPQHF.

The V and J genes are TRBV7-9 and TRBJ2-5, with a possible D match to TRBD2 (6 bases). V was cut by 8 bases and J by 2 bases, with 15 bases left in between. This CDR3 has 14 amino acids. Germline lookup yields CDR1 SEHNR and CDR2 FQNEAQ (reference sequence). DNA for the CDR3: TGTGCCAGCGGCCAGACTGGGGGGCAAGAGACCCAGTACTTC. It is translated as CASGQTGGQETQYF.

This clone was seen just once. The chain carries TRBV28 and TRBJ2-5, with TRBD2 identical over 7 bases. Germline V gives CDR1 MDHEN, CDR2 SYDVKM. V shed 6 bases and J 4 bases; nucleotides not matched to a gene: 8. The CDR3 length is 14 residues. In DNA form, the CDR3 reads TGTGCCAGCAGCCTGGGGGGGAGGACAGAGACCCAGTACTTC. Encoded protein: CASSLGGRTETQYF.

The chain is built from TRBV15 and TRBJ2-7; 8 bases match TRBD2. This CDR3 comprises 17 residues. Germline loops: CDR1 LNHNV, CDR2 YYDKDF (reference sequence). The J segment lost 1 base and the V segment lost 1 base, leaving 9 bases of the junction unmatched. The CDR3 DNA sequence: TGTGCCACCAGCAGAGGTCTAACGGGGGGGCTGTCCTACGAGCAGTACTTC. This translates into CATSRGLTGGLSYEQYF.

The rearrangement uses TRBV14 and TRBJ1-6; a possible D gene is TRBD1 (6 bases). V was pared by 1 base and J by 6 bases, with 16 bases between. Germline lookup yields CDR1 SGHDN and CDR2 FVKESK. This CDR3 has 17 residues. This chain's CDR3 is CASSQVAGAGFNSPLHF. The CDR3 DNA sequence: TGTGCCAGCAGCCAAGTTGCGGGGGCCGGCTTTAATTCACCCCTCCACTTT.

CDR3 loop: CSVVSGGLGNEQFF. In DNA, the CDR3 is TGCAGCGTTGTGTCAGGGGGCTTAGGCAATGAGCAGTTCTTC. V is TRBV29-1 and J is TRBJ2-1, with 8 bases matching TRBD1. This CDR3 has 14 amino acids. Trimming at V came to 4 bases and at J to 6 bases, leaving 8 bases not matched to a gene. Germline V gives CDR1 SQVTM, CDR2 ANQGSEA.

The V gene is TRBV27, the J gene TRBJ2-3; TRBD2 matches 9 bases. This CDR3 spans 16 amino acids. CDR1 and CDR2 (germline): MNHEY, SMNVEV (reference sequence). The V gene end was trimmed by 4 bases and the J gene end by 4 bases; junction bases not matched to a gene: 9. The CDR3 DNA reads as TGTGCCAGCAGTTATAGGGCGGGAGGGCCATCAGATACGCAGTATTTT. Translating it yields CASSYRAGGPSDTQYF.

The chain uses TRBV18 and TRBJ2-1, with 11 nucleotides matching TRBD2. The germline V gene encodes CDR1 KGHSH and CDR2 LQKENI. The CDR3 consists of 16 residues. The V segment lost 5 bases and the J segment 4 bases; nucleotides outside the gene matches: 7. CDR3 coding DNA: TGTGCCAGCTCATCGCTGACTAGCGGGAAGTACAATGAGCAGTTCTTC. Translating gives CASSSLTSGKYNEQFF.

This clone was recorded only once. The genes are TRBV2 and TRBJ1-1, with D perhaps TRBD1 (6 bases). Germline V gene lookup returns CDR1 SNHLY and CDR2 FYNNEI. Between the trimmed V and J ends, which lost 5 bases and 4 bases, there was a span of 14 bases. This CDR3 has 14 residues. The CDR3 bases are TGTGCCAGCAGTATCACAGGGTCGGTCACTGAAGCTTTCTTT. Encoded protein: CASSITGSVTEAFF.

This clone was seen once. This sequence joins TRBV28 and TRBJ2-4; D gene unclear. CDR1 and CDR2 from the germline V gene are MDHEN and SYDVKM. Trimming stripped 4 bases from V and 10 bases from J, with 11 bases between. The CDR3 runs to 12 residues. The CDR3 sequence: CASSSSVDIQYF. CDR3 coding DNA: TGTGCCAGCAGTTCCAGCGTAGATATTCAGTACTTC. The full variable domain, rest sourced from reference TRBV28 and TRBJ2-4, is DVKVTQSSRYLVKRTGEKVFLECVQDMDHENMFWYRQDPGLGLRLIYFSYDVKMKEKGDIPEGYSVSREKKERFSLILESASTNQTSMYLCASSSSVDIQYFGAGTRLSVL.